This paragraph covers one TCR beta chain sequence. This sample was included in a study of OX40 agonist ivuxolimab in advanced cancers. Turning to the study itself: From about 23 to 85 years was the age range, with a mean of approximately 63 years, and 65% to 90% were male.

Using immunoSEQ multiplex PCR, the repertoire was profiled, and TCRdb retains in-frame clones only, with some absent. The sample includes some 22,000 clones, about four fifths seen only once; the top ten take more than 2%. There are 16 residues in the CDR3. Trimming took 7 bases from V and 4 from J, leaving 19 bases between them. Germline CDR1 MNHEY, CDR2 SMNVEV (reference sequence). V usage is TRBV27 and J usage is TRBJ2-2, with D tentatively TRBD2 (5 bases). The sequence was collected from an adult with an advanced solid tumor such as melanoma, head and neck, liver or kidney cancer. This specimen consisted of CD4+ or CD8+ T cells sorted from blood, obtained in a trial of the OX40 agonist ivuxolimab. CDR3 in DNA: TGTGCCAGCACCTCCACCTTCGGACTGAGCACCGGGGAGCTGTTTTTT. Its protein is CASTSTFGLSTGELFF.